A single T cell receptor beta chain is shown here with its context. Its target is unknown. TCRalpha and TCRbeta libraries used 5'RACE with constant-segment primers and UMIs. In TCRdb, the 5' RACE reads were re-called with MiXCR into one record per CDR3 protein. The sample lists approximately 300,000 distinct CDR3 sequences, just under 20% occurring once. The data originate from a study of T-cell memory formation after mild COVID-19. Turning to the study itself: TCR clusters were mostly confined to one donor each. Study outcomes and limitations: Researchers could not confirm that second-wave clones peaking on day 37 targeted SARS-CoV-2. Memory cells collected pre-infection included some clones that later responded, suggesting cross-reactive memory joined.

The CDR3 length is 10 residues. The germline V gene has CDR1 DFQATT and CDR2 SNEGSKA (reference sequence). V lost 0 bases, J lost 7 bases, and 3 bases lay in between. Sequencing was done on a sample of PBMCs or a T cell subset sorted from them (not recorded which). The chain has TRBV20-1 and TRBJ1-1; D is ambiguous. This clonotype was obtained from a man aged 18 to 29 who had mild COVID-19 (a few samples of this study predate the infection). Cell type and time point are not known. CDR3 in amino acids: CSAREIEAFF. The CDR3 region has the DNA TGCAGTGCTAGAGAGATTGAAGCTTTCTTT.